These 10 T cell receptor beta chains were all obtained from the same sample, sequenced in a study of blood T cell repertoires in COVID-19. Here immunoSEQ multiplex PCR was the method, and the copy in TCRdb shows in-frame clones only, minus some. Here the sample spans about 240,000 clones, roughly four fifths being singletons. Source material: peripheral blood. The receptors stem from a woman aged 60-75 years with active or convalescent COVID-19.

The V gene is TRBV19, the J gene TRBJ2-7; TRBD1 matches at 11 bases. V lost 5 bases, J lost 3 bases, and 6 bases stayed unmatched. Germline assignment: CDR1 LNHDA and CDR2 SQIVND (reference sequence). The CDR3 loop spans 15 amino acids. As DNA, the CDR3 is TGTGCCAGTAGTTCCCGGGACAGGGGGGTCTACGAGCAGTACTTC. Encoded protein: CASSSRDRGVYEQYF.

The chain employs TRBV30 and TRBJ1-2, with D hard to call. Trimming removed 0 bases at V and 0 bases at J, with 8 bases between. This CDR3 has 14 amino acids. Germline-derived CDR1 and CDR2 are GTSNPN and SVGIG (reference sequence). DNA for the CDR3: TGTGCCTGGAGTGTAAAACCAGCTAACTATGGCTACACCTTC. This sequence encodes CAWSVKPANYGYTF.

The chain is built from TRBV7-9 and TRBJ1-1; 7 bases align to TRBD1. V shed 8 bases, J shed 3 bases, and the junction held 6 bases outside the gene matches. Germline values: CDR1 SEHNR, CDR2 FQNEAQ (reference sequence). The CDR3 totals 13 residues. The CDR3 loop is CASVGQDHTEAFF. The CDR3 bases are TGTGCCAGCGTAGGACAGGACCACACTGAAGCTTTCTTT. Variable domain in full (rest from reference TRBV7-9 and TRBJ1-1): DTGVSQNPRHKITKRGQNVTFRCDPISEHNRLYWYRQTLGQGPEFLTYFQNEAQLEKSRLLSDRFSAERPKGSFSTLEIQRTEQGDSAMYLCASVGQDHTEAFFGQGTRLTVV.

The genes are TRBV9 and TRBJ1-1; TRBD1 matches at 7 bases. CDR1 SGDLS and CDR2 YYNGEE come from the germline V gene. V trimming: 4 bases; J trimming: 5 bases; junction bases outside the gene matches: 5. This CDR3 comprises 13 residues. The CDR3 spells CASSSQGKTEAFF. The CDR3 coding sequence is TGTGCCAGCAGCTCACAGGGGAAGACTGAAGCTTTCTTT. Full variable domain (outside the CDR3, taken from reference TRBV9 and TRBJ1-1): DSGVTQTPKHLITATGQRVTLRCSPRSGDLSVYWYQQSLDQGLQFLIQYYNGEERAKGNILERFSAQQFPDLHSELNLSSLELGDSALYFCASSSQGKTEAFFGQGTRLTVV.

The chain links TRBV27 to TRBJ1-6; no reliable D call. The CDR3 is made up of 17 amino acids. Germline CDR1 MNHEY, CDR2 SMNVEV (reference sequence). V lost 3 bases and J 1 base, leaving 13 bases between the germline ends. Written as DNA, the CDR3 is TGTGCCAGCAGTTTCTGGCAAAACCCGTCCTATAATTCACCCCTCCACTTT. This encodes CASSFWQNPSYNSPLHF.

The V call is TRBV2, the J call TRBJ1-3; D not certain. Looked up from germline, CDR1 is SNHLY and CDR2 is FYNNEI. Trimming took 4 bases from V and 5 from J, leaving 9 bases between them. CDR3 size: 13 residues. The CDR3 spells CASSGRGRNTIYF. The CDR3, as DNA: TGTGCCAGCAGTGGGCGAGGAAGAAACACCATATATTTT. Full variable domain (rest looked up from reference TRBV2 and TRBJ1-3): EPEVTQTPSHQVTQMGQEVILRCVPISNHLYFYWYRQILGQKVEFLVSFYNNEISEKSEIFDDQFSVERPDGSNFTLKIRSTKLEDSAMYFCASSGRGRNTIYFGEGSWLTVV.

The chain has TRBV21-1 and TRBJ2-7; the DNA was not compared with TRBD2, the D call given in the table. TRBV21-1 is a recognized pseudogene. CDR3 length: 15 residues. The CDR3 sequence is CASSKGGTRPPEQYF. In nucleotides, the CDR3 is TGTGCCAGCAGCAAGGGAGGGACTAGGCCCCCTGAGCAGTACTTC.

The chain combines TRBV7-9 with TRBJ2-1; D not resolved. V was shortened by 1 base and J by 4 bases, with 5 bases between the two germline ends. The CDR3 covers 13 residues. CDR1 and CDR2 from the germline V gene are SEHNR and FQNEAQ (reference sequence). CDR3 in amino acids: CASSLGRYNEQFF. The CDR3 nucleotides are TGTGCCAGCAGCTTAGGCAGGTACAATGAGCAGTTCTTC.

The chain recombines TRBV29-1 with TRBJ2-2, with D hard to call. The CDR3 is 13 amino acids. The germline V gene has CDR1 SQVTM and CDR2 ANQGSEA. Between the trimmed V and J ends, which lost 3 bases and 0 bases, there was a span of 5 bases. CDR3: CSVDSANTGELFF. The CDR3 bases are TGCAGCGTTGACAGCGCGAACACCGGGGAGCTGTTTTTT.

This chain connects TRBV5-1 to TRBJ2-3, with 12 bases fitting TRBD2. J was trimmed by 5 bases and V by 4 bases; bases with no gene match: 14. Germline V gene data show CDR1 as SGHRS and CDR2 as YFSETQ. The CDR3 is 18 amino acids. For the CDR3, the DNA is TGCGCCAGCAGCACATATGGGCTAGCGGGGGGGTCGAGAGATACGCAGTATTTT. Its protein is CASSTYGLAGGSRDTQYF.